One and the same sample provided the 19 T cell receptor beta chains below, sequenced in a study of T-cell reconstitution after alpha-beta-depleted transplantation in children. Preparation of the TCRbeta library involved a method that used unique molecular identifiers. TCRdb fed the PCR reads into MiXCR, producing one record per CDR3 protein. This table has 200,000 to 250,000 distinct CDR3 sequences, roughly 10% appearing once. Sample: PBMCs from the stem cell graft donor, taken from the stem cell graft. These receptors all stem from a human donor who donated a stem cell graft to a child with acute lymphoblastic leukemia.

This clonotype is judged medium-sized (0.01 to 0.1%). The rearrangement uses TRBV7-8 and TRBJ2-1, with 7 bases lining up with TRBD1. V dropped 1 base and J dropped 6; count of bases not matched to a gene: 6. Per germline, CDR1 SGHVS and CDR2 FQNEAQ. This CDR3 contains 15 residues. CDR3 sequence reads: CASSLEGAVANEQFF. DNA for the CDR3: TGTGCCAGCAGCTTAGAGGGGGCTGTAGCCAATGAGCAGTTCTTC. Filled out from reference TRBV7-8 and TRBJ2-1, the complete variable domain reads GAGVSQSPRYKVAKRGQDVALRCDPISGHVSLFWYQQALGQGPEFLTYFQNEAQLDKSGLPSDRFFAERPEGSVSTLKIQRTQQEDSAVYLCASSLEGAVANEQFFGPGTRLTVL.

The chain employs TRBV30 and TRBJ1-2; D unclear. The V end was cut by 2 bases, the J end by 4 bases, with 14 bases between. The germline V gene encodes CDR1 GTSNPN and CDR2 SVGIG (reference sequence). The CDR3 contains 14 residues. Here the CDR3 DNA reads TGTGCCTGGAGTCCGCGCCGGGGAAGCTATGGCTACACCTTC. The encoded protein is CAWSPRRGSYGYTF.

Only a few counts were recorded for this clonotype. The genes are TRBV27 and TRBJ1-4; D is perhaps TRBD1 (5 bases). This CDR3 has 16 amino acids. Germline V lookup: CDR1 MNHEY, CDR2 SMNVEV (reference sequence). V lost 4 bases and J 8 bases, leaving 20 bases between the germline ends. This CDR3 reads CASSSPTEADGEKLFF. The CDR3 nucleotides read TGTGCCAGCAGTTCACCGACAGAAGCGGATGGCGAAAAACTGTTTTTT.

This clonotype has a count of ten or more. The V gene is TRBV5-1, the J gene TRBJ1-5; D is uncertain. Germline CDR1 is SGHRS and CDR2 is YFSETQ. V was trimmed by 0 bases and J by 5 bases, leaving 6 bases between them. CDR3 length equals 13 residues. CDR3 DNA sequence: TGCGCCAGCAGCTTGGAGTGGGATCAGCCCCAGCATTTT. It is translated as CASSLEWDQPQHF. The entire variable domain, with the rest obtained from reference TRBV5-1 and TRBJ1-5, is as follows: KAGVTQTPRYLIKTRGQQVTLSCSPISGHRSVSWYQQTPGQGLQFLFEYFSETQRNKGNFPGRFSGRQFSNSRSEMNVSTLELGDSALYLCASSLEWDQPQHFGDGTRLSIL.

J is TRBJ1-4 and V is TRBV12-3 or TRBV12-4; tentatively, D is TRBD1 (6 bases). This CDR3 spans 14 amino acids. Between the trimmed V and J ends, which lost 2 bases and 8 bases, there was a span of 12 bases. The CDR3 sequence: CASSLTGQEEKLFF. The CDR3 coding sequence is TGTGCCAGCAGTTTAACGGGACAAGAGGAAAAACTGTTTTTT.

This clonotype was counted a few times. The rearrangement uses TRBV12-3 or TRBV12-4 and TRBJ1-2; 9 bases agree with TRBD1. This CDR3 contains 14 residues. Trimming cost V 3 bases and J 7 bases; bases outside gene matches: 6. CDR3 nucleotide sequence: TGTGCCAGCAGTTTCAAACAGGGGGCAAGTGGCTACACCTTC. Translation: CASSFKQGASGYTF.

The chain employs TRBV4-2 and TRBJ2-2, with TRBD2 matching 9 bases. CDR1 LGHNA and CDR2 YNFKEQ come from the germline V gene. J gave up 0 bases and V 1 base, and 6 bases lay outside the gene matches. The CDR3 consists of 18 residues. CDR3 bases: TGTGCCAGCAGCCAAGGGGCTAGCGGGGTGACGAACACCGGGGAGCTGTTTTTT. This codes for CASSQGASGVTNTGELFF.

CDR3 amino acids: CASSVVGPDTQYF. In DNA form, the CDR3 reads TGTGCCAGCAGCGTCGTGGGGCCAGATACGCAGTATTTT. The chain has TRBV14 and TRBJ2-3; D might be TRBD1 (5 bases). The CDR3 spans 13 residues. Looked up from germline, CDR1 is SGHDN and CDR2 is FVKESK. Between the trimmed V and J ends, which lost 5 bases and 4 bases, there was a span of 10 bases.

This clonotype was recorded many times. The V call is TRBV7-2, the J call TRBJ2-1; 7 bases are a match to TRBD1. The CDR3 loop spans 14 amino acids. Trimming at V came to 5 bases and at J to 6 bases, leaving 7 bases not matched to a gene. Germline CDR1 SGHTA, CDR2 FQGNSA. The DNA of the CDR3 is TGTGCCAGCAGCGCCGACAGGGCGGCCAATGAGCAGTTCTTC. Translated, it gives CASSADRAANEQFF. Drawing the rest from reference TRBV7-2 and TRBJ2-1, the complete variable domain is GAGVSQSPSNKVTEKGKDVELRCDPISGHTALYWYRQSLGQGLEFLIYFQGNSAPDKSGLPSDRFSAERTGGSVSTLTIQRTQQEDSAVYLCASSADRAANEQFFGPGTRLTVL.

The table lists this clonotype with a few counts. The chain recombines TRBV7-8 with TRBJ2-5, with D possibly being TRBD1 (6 bases). V dropped 5 bases and J dropped 4 bases, with 20 bases sitting between them. CDR1 is SGHVS and CDR2 is FQNEAQ in the germline V gene. The CDR3 runs to 16 residues. Here the CDR3 DNA reads TGTGCCAGCAGCCTAAACACCAGGGGTTTGGGAGAGACCCAGTACTTC. This translates into CASSLNTRGLGETQYF. Full variable domain (rest looked up from reference TRBV7-8 and TRBJ2-5): GAGVSQSPRYKVAKRGQDVALRCDPISGHVSLFWYQQALGQGPEFLTYFQNEAQLDKSGLPSDRFFAERPEGSVSTLKIQRTQQEDSAVYLCASSLNTRGLGETQYFGPGTRLLVL.

This chain connects TRBV19 to TRBJ2-5; TRBD2 matches 9 bases. This CDR3 comprises 14 residues. V was clipped by 6 bases and J by 3 bases; unmatched bases: 5. Germline CDR1 LNHDA, CDR2 SQIVND (reference sequence). CDR3 in DNA: TGTGCCAGTAGGCGGATAGCGGGGGAAGAGACCCAGTACTTC. This sequence encodes CASRRIAGEETQYF.

There are many counts of this clonotype. The CDR3 sequence is CSADLRGANSPLHF. The CDR3 region has the DNA TGCAGTGCTGACCTCAGGGGCGCCAATTCACCCCTCCACTTT. V usage is TRBV20-1 and J usage is TRBJ1-6, with a tentative D call TRBD1 (6 bases). From germline, CDR1 is DFQATT and CDR2 SNEGSKA (reference sequence). CDR3 length equals 14 residues. Deletions cut 5 bases from V and 7 bases from J, with 15 bases between.

The chain's CDR3 is CASSPTGGYEKLFF. The CDR3 nucleotides read TGTGCCAGCAGTCCAACAGGGGGTTATGAAAAACTGTTTTTT. The chain joins TRBV6-4 to TRBJ1-4; 8 bases map to TRBD1. V was clipped by 5 bases and J by 6 bases; unmatched bases: 5. The CDR3 is 14 residues long. Germline CDR1 reads MRHNA; CDR2 reads SNTAGT.

This clonotype was seen more than once but under ten times. The chain joins TRBV20-1 to TRBJ1-1, with TRBD1 matching 9 bases. The CDR3 length is 12 residues. V lost 2 bases to trimming and J lost 8 bases; unmatched junction nucleotides: 3. The germline V gene encodes CDR1 DFQATT and CDR2 SNEGSKA (reference sequence). The CDR3 is CSARFGQGEAFF. In DNA form, the CDR3 reads TGCAGTGCTAGATTCGGACAGGGGGAAGCTTTCTTT.

This clonotype came up many times. The chain is built from TRBV29-1 and TRBJ2-5; D is uncertain. Trimming cost V 4 bases and J 5 bases, with 14 bases left between them. The CDR3 is made up of 13 amino acids. CDR1 SQVTM and CDR2 ANQGSEA come from the germline V gene. CDR3 sequence reads: CSVALGTVETQYF. The CDR3 nucleotides are TGCAGCGTTGCCCTGGGTACCGTGGAGACCCAGTACTTC. Combining the CDR3 with reference TRBV29-1 and TRBJ2-5 gives the whole variable domain SAVISQKPSRDICQRGTSLTIQCQVDSQVTMMFWYRQQPGQSLTLIATANQGSEATYESGFVIDKFPISRPNLTFSTLTVSNMSPEDSSIYLCSVALGTVETQYFGPGTRLLVL.

This clonotype has only a few counts. The chain carries TRBV3-1 and TRBJ1-2, with D unresolved. Trimming removed 0 bases at V and 4 bases at J, with 9 bases between. CDR3 length: 14 amino acids. Germline CDR1 LGHDT, CDR2 YNNKEL (reference sequence). The CDR3 is CASSQDPRFYGYTF. Here the CDR3 DNA reads TGTGCCAGCAGCCAAGACCCCCGTTTCTATGGCTACACCTTC.

Here the CDR3 reads CASSMEGGSQHF. The CDR3 DNA reads as TGTGCCAGCAGTATGGAAGGGGGGTCCCAGCATTTT. The chain is built from TRBV12-3 or TRBV12-4 and TRBJ1-5, with a possible D match to TRBD1 (6 bases). This CDR3 comprises 12 residues. The ends were cut back, 5 bases at V and 11 bases at J, with 13 bases in the middle.

The table lists this clonotype with many counts. The chain has TRBV25-1 and TRBJ2-5; 7 positions agree with TRBD1. The J segment lost 3 bases and the V segment lost 6 bases, leaving 7 bases of the junction unmatched. The CDR3 consists of 14 residues. Germline CDR1 reads MGHDK; CDR2 reads SYGVNS. The CDR3 nucleotides read TGTGCCAGCAGCCGGGACAGAGTAAAAGAGACCCAGTACTTC. As protein: CASSRDRVKETQYF.

This clonotype was observed many times. The rearrangement uses TRBV29-1 and TRBJ2-3, with D perhaps matching TRBD1 or TRBD2 (5 bases each). Trimming pared 7 bases from V and 11 bases from J, leaving 16 bases between. Germline lookup yields CDR1 SQVTM and CDR2 ANQGSEA. This CDR3 contains 11 residues. In nucleotides, the CDR3 is TGCAGCGCTCTATTGGGGGAGAAGCAGTATTTT. This codes for CSALLGEKQYF.